Given below is one TCR beta chain in context. The antigen is undetermined. This sample stems from a study of shared clonotypes between healthy human individuals. The CDR3 is 17 residues long. Study findings and constraints: Against clonotypes common to all four donors, non-shared ones had lower generation probabilities. Several donors showed sharing of around 5% of naive CD4 clonotypes.

Running of the assay took place at deep level. Authors' methods: ImmunoSEQ only sent back junction sequences with no quality scores, so filtering was done differently. Generated by immunoSEQ multiplex PCR, the TCRdb table keeps only in-frame clones and is missing some. V, J and clone size were drawn from that table, and D and trimming were deduced from the DNA. This sample has more than 2,000,000 clones, with 90% to 95% found just once. The sample taken for sequencing was naive CD4+ T cells sorted from blood. Subset in this sample: CD45RA+ positively selected. The rearrangement joins TRBV21-1 to TRBJ2-7; the listed D gene, TRBD1, was not tested against the DNA. TRBV21-1 is a pseudogene locus. This TCR derives from a man aged 18 to 30 in good health. CDR3 amino acids: CASSPSQGLVRSYEQYF. In DNA form, the CDR3 reads TGTGCCAGCAGCCCCAGTCAGGGGTTAGTTCGGTCCTACGAGCAGTACTTC.